This TCR beta chain was sequenced in a study of CD8+ T cells in alopecia areata. Findings of the study overall: Affected scalp, especially in alopecia totalis/universalis, had a higher clonality than normal scalp did.

As the sequencing template, cDNA was produced by extracting RNA and reverse transcribing it. Method: immunoSEQ multiplex PCR; TCRdb's copy keeps in-frame clones and lacks some. This set yields 270,000 or so clones and no singletons; the top ten hold about 1.2%. Of note for this clone: Its antigen remains unknown. The germline and genes are mouse ones. The read is 3 residues too short to cover the CDR3 end, so that end is filled in from the germline J gene.

Sorting of pooled cutaneous lymph node cells used CD4, CD8alpha, NKG2D, NKG2ACE and other markers. CDR3 length: 14 amino acids. The V end was cut by 1 base, the J end by 8 bases, with 9 bases between. Germline V gene sequence: CDR1 NSQYPW, CDR2 LRSPGD (reference sequence). Sequenced sample: CD4+ T cells sorted from a lymph node. The rearrangement joins TRBV1 to TRBJ1-6; no definite D call. TRBJ1-6 is marked as an open reading frame, function uncertain. The receptor was isolated from a C3H/HeJ mouse with alopecia areata. For this strain, the MHC haplotype corresponds to H2-k. The CDR3 protein is CTCSAAPRDSPLYF. The sequenced CDR3 bases are TGCACCTGCAGTGCAGCACCGAGGGATTCGCCC.